This T cell receptor beta chain was documented in a study of T cells in Graves' hyperthyroidism and ophthalmopathy. TCR beta CDR3 regions were amplified from RNA. Researchers ran a first-round RT-PCR on the TCR CDR3 using the HTBI primer set. TCRdb reprocessed the multiplex PCR reads via MiXCR and lists one record per CDR3 protein. The repertoire includes roughly 420,000 distinct CDR3 sequences, about a sixth of them detected once, and 7.5% to 9% sits in the top ten. Aged 18 to 65, the patients had hyperthyroidism that was newly diagnosed and had lasted under 2 months. Exclusion criteria comprised uncontrolled infection, other autoimmune disease, pregnancy or lactation. This clonotype showed up just a few times. This receptor was identified in a woman aged 18-30 years with Graves' hyperthyroidism. Source material: blood.

The CDR3 protein is CASSFEQGTRTQYF. The CDR3 bases are TGTGCCAGCAGCTTTGAGCAGGGCACGCGTACGCAGTATTTT. The chain combines TRBV11-2 with TRBJ2-3; D may be TRBD1 (5 bases). The V end was cut by 3 bases, the J end by 8 bases, with 15 bases between. Looked up from germline, CDR1 is SGHAT and CDR2 is FQNNGV. There are 14 residues in the CDR3. Looking up the rest from reference TRBV11-2 and TRBJ2-3 gives the full variable domain: EAGVAQSPRYKIIEKRQSVAFWCNPISGHATLYWYQQILGQGPKLLIQFQNNGVVDDSQLPKDRFSAERLKGVDSTLKIQPAKLEDSAVYLCASSFEQGTRTQYFGPGTRLTVL.